This TCR beta chain was captured by sequencing in a study of T cell repertoires in cytomegalovirus infection. Study information: Shared public TCR beta signatures pointed to both CMV infection and a matching HLA type. Findings of the study overall: Summed frequency of public TCR beta families distinguished CMV carriers with the relevant HLA. HLA-C-restricted TCR beta clonotypes specific for CMV led the ex vivo response.

Using its own MiXCR run on the reads, TCRdb lists one record per CDR3 protein. The data show 200,000 to 300,000 distinct CDR3 sequences, approximately 9.2% seen once. Germline CDR1 is MGHRA and CDR2 is YSYEKL. V was cut by 0 bases and J by 5 bases, with 13 bases left in between. This CDR3 region has 15 residues. This clonotype appeared many times. Its antigen is currently unknown. The clonotype was recovered from a human donor in good health (CMV status not recorded). Some clones in this sample may be carry-over from other donors' samples. The specimen was PBMCs. The chain links TRBV4-1 to TRBJ2-5; D is perhaps TRBD2 (5 bases). CDR3 sequence reads: CASSQEDSRGETQYF. CDR3 nucleotides: TGCGCCAGCAGCCAAGAGGACTCCCGAGGGGAGACCCAGTACTTC.